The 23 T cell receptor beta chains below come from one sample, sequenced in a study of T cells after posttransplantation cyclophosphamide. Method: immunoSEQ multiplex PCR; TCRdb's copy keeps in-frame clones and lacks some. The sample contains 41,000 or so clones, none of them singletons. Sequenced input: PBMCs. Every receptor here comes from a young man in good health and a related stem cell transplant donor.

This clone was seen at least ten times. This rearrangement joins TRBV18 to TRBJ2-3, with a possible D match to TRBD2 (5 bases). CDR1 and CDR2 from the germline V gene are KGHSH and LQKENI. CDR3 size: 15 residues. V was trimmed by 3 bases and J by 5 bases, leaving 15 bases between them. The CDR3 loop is CASSPELSAGDTQYF. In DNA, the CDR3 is TGTGCCAGCTCACCTGAACTTTCCGCGGGAGATACGCAGTATTTT.

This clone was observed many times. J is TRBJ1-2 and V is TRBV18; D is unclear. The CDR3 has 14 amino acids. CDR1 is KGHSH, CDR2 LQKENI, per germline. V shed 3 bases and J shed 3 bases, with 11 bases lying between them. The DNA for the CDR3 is TGTGCCAGCTCACCGGCAGGTTCAGACTATGGCTACACCTTC. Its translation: CASSPAGSDYGYTF.

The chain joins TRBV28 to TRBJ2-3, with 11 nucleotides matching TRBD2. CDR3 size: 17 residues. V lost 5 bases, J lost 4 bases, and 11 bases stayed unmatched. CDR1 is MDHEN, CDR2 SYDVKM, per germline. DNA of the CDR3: TGTGCCAGCAGTCCTCCCCTTTGGGGACTAGCGGCAGATACGCAGTATTTT. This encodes CASSPPLWGLAADTQYF.

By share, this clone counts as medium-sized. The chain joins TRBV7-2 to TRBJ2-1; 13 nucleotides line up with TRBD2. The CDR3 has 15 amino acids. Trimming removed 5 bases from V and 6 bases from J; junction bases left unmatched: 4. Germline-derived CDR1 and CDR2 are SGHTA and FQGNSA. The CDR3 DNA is TGTGCCAGCAGCCGCGGACTAGCGGGGGCCAATGAGCAGTTCTTC. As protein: CASSRGLAGANEQFF.

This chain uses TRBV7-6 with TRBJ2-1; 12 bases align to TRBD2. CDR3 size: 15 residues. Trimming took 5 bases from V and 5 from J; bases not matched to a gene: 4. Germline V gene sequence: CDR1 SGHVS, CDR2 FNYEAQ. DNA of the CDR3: TGTGCCAGCAGCGACCCTAGCGGGGGGGACAATGAGCAGTTCTTC. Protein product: CASSDPSGGDNEQFF.

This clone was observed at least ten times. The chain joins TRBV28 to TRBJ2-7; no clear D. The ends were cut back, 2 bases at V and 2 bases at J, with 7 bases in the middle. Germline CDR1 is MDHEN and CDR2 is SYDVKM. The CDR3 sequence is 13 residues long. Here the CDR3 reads CASSLKVPYEQYF. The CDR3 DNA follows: TGTGCCAGCAGTTTAAAGGTACCCTACGAGCAGTACTTC.

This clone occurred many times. CDR3 residues: CASSAQGPGAFF. CDR3 sequence (DNA): TGTGCCAGCAGTGCTCAGGGGCCAGGAGCTTTCTTT. This chain joins TRBV12-3 or TRBV12-4 and TRBJ1-1, with D possibly TRBD1 on 6 matching bases. V shed 5 bases and J shed 10 bases, with 14 bases lying between them. The CDR3 has 12 amino acids.

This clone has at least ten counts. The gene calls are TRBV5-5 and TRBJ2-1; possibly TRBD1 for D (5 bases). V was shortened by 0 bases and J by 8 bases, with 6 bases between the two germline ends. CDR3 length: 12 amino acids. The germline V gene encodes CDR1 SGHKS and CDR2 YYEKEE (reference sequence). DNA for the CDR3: TGTGCCAGCAGCTTGGGGGGCTATGAGCAGTTCTTC. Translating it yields CASSLGGYEQFF.

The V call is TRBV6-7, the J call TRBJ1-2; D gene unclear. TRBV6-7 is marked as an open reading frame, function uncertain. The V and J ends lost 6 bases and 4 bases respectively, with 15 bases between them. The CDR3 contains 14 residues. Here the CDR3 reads CASSPRSRVYGYTF. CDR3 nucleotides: TGTGCCAGCAGCCCCAGGTCGAGAGTCTATGGCTACACCTTC.

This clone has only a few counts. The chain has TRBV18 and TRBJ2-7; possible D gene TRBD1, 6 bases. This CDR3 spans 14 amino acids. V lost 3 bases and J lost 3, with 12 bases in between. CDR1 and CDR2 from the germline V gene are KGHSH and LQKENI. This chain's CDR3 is CASSPLGQHYEQYF. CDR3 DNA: TGTGCCAGCTCACCCCTTGGACAGCACTACGAGCAGTACTTC.

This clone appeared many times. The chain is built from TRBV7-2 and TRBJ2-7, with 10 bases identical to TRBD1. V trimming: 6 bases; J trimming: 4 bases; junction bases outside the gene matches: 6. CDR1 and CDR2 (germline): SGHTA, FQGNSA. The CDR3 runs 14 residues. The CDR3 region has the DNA TGTGCCAGCAGTTTCGGGACAGGGGTATACGAGCAGTACTTC. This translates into CASSFGTGVYEQYF.

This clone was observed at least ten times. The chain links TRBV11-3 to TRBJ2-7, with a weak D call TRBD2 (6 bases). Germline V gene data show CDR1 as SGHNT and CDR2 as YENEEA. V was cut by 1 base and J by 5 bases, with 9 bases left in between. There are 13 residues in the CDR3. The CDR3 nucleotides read TGTGCCAGCAGCTTAGGGGGGGATCACGAGCAGTACTTC. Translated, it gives CASSLGGDHEQYF.

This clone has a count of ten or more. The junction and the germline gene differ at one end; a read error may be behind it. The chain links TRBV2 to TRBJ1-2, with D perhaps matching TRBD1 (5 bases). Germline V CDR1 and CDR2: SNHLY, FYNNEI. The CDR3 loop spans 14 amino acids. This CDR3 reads CASTEKGNDYGYTF. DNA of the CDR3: TGTGCCAGCACTGAAAAGGGGAACGACTATGGCTACACCTTC.

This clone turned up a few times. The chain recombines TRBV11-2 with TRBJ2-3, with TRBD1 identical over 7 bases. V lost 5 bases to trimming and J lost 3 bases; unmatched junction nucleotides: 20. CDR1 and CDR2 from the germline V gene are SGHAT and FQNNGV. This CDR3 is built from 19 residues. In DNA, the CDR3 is TGTGCCAGCAGCCCGCAGCTCCGTAGATACAGGGGATTTACAGATACGCAGTATTTT. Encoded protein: CASSPQLRRYRGFTDTQYF.

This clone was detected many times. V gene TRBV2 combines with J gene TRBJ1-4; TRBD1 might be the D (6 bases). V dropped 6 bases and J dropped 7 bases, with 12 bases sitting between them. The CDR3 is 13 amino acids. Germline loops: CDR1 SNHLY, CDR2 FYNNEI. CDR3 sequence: CASRDSRGEKLFF. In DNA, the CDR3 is TGTGCCAGCAGGGACAGCCGAGGTGAAAAACTGTTTTTT.

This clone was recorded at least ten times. Here the CDR3 reads CASSLGSGRGVDTQYF. The CDR3 DNA follows: TGCGCCAGCAGCTTGGGCTCAGGGCGCGGGGTGGATACGCAGTATTTT. This sequence joins TRBV5-1 and TRBJ2-3; D might be TRBD2 (6 bases). There are 16 residues in the CDR3. Germline V gives CDR1 SGHRS, CDR2 YFSETQ. The germline V and J ends were trimmed by 0 bases and 6 bases, with 17 bases remaining between them.

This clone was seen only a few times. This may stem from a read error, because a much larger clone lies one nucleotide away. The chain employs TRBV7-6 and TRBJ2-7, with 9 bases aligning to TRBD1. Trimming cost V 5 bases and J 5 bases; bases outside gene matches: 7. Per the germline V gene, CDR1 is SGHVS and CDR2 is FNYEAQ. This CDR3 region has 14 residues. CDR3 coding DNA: TGTGCCAGCAGCGCCGGACAGGGGCTCAACGAGCAGTACTTC. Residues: CASSAGQGLNEQYF.

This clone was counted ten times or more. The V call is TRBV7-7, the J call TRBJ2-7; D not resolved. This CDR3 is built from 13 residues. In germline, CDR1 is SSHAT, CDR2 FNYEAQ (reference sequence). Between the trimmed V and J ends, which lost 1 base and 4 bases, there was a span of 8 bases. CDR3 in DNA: TGTGCCAGCAGCTTAGATAACAGATACGAGCAGTACTTC. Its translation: CASSLDNRYEQYF. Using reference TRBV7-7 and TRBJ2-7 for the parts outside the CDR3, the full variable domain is GAGVSQSPRYKVTKRGQDVTLRCDPISSHATLYWYQQALGQGPEFLTYFNYEAQPDKSGLPSDRFSAERPEGSISTLTIQRTEQRDSAMYRCASSLDNRYEQYFGPGTRLTVT.

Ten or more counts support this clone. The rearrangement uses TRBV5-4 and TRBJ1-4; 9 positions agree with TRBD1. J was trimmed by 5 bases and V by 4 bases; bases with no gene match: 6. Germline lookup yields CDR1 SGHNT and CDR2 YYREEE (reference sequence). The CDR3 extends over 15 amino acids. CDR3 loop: CASSLAGQGNEKLFF. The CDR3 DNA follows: TGTGCCAGCAGCCTCGCAGGACAGGGGAATGAAAAACTGTTTTTT.

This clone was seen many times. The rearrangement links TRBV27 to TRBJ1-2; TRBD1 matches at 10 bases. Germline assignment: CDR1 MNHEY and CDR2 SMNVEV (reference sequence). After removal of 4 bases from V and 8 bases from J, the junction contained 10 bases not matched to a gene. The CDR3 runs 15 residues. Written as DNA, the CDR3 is TGTGCCAGCAGTTCAGGGACAGGGGCTCGTCGGGGCTACACCTTC. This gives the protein CASSSGTGARRGYTF.

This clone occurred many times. This CDR3 reads CASSLRVETQYF. The DNA for the CDR3 is TGTGCCAGCAGCTTGCGTGTGGAGACCCAGTACTTC. The chain carries TRBV28 and TRBJ2-5; D gene uncertain. V was pared by 6 bases and J by 5 bases, with 10 bases between. The germline CDR1 and CDR2 sequences are MDHEN and SYDVKM. This CDR3 spans 12 amino acids.

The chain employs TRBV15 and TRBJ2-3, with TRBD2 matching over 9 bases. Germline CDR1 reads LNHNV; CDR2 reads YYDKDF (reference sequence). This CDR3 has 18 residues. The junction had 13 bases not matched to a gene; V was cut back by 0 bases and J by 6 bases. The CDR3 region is CATSRDAPKRGDLDTQYF. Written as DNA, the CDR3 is TGTGCCACCAGCAGAGATGCCCCTAAGCGGGGGGACCTGGATACGCAGTATTTT.

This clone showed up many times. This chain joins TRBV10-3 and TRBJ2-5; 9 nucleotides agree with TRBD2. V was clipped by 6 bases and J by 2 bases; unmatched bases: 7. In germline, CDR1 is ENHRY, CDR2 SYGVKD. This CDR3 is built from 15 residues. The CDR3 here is CAISISGGLQETQYF. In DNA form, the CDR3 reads TGTGCCATCAGCATTAGCGGGGGTTTACAAGAGACCCAGTACTTC.